This TCR beta chain is from a study of CD8 T cells in ankylosing spondylitis. The study, taken as a whole, reports: In ankylosing spondylitis patients, matched synovial fluid reportedly showed significant enrichment of disease-linked clones. Ankylosing spondylitis blood appeared to carry a characteristic TCR beta motif of roughly eight highly homologous variants. Previously reported in reactive arthritis synovial fluid and blood were some of the motif variants.

In the case of this clonotype: Its target is not known.

This CDR3 is built from 19 residues. Trimming removed 0 bases from V and 4 bases from J, with 22 bases in between. The germline V gene encodes CDR1 SGHDT and CDR2 YYEEEE. 5'-RACE, quantitative and with molecular barcodes, yielded the TCR beta libraries. Using its own MiXCR run on the 5' RACE reads, TCRdb lists one record per CDR3 protein. The data contain fewer than 350,000 distinct CDR3 sequences, roughly 12% of them seen just once; the ten biggest clones take up 8% to 9.5%. Sequenced input: blood, either unsorted or a sorted T cell fraction (not recorded which). The receptor comes from a female donor with ankylosing spondylitis or in good health (not recorded which). V gene TRBV5-6 combines with J gene TRBJ2-2; possibly TRBD1 or TRBD2 for D (5 bases each). CDR3 in DNA: TGTGCCAGCAGCTTGGAGCGGACAAAAAGGTTTTCCGCCACCGGGGAGCTGTTTTTT. This translates into CASSLERTKRFSATGELFF.